This TCR beta chain was obtained from a study of blood T cell repertoires in COVID-19. As for the study in general: Acute-phase and convalescent COVID-19 samples originated in the United States, Italy and Spain.

The study drew participants aged about 18 to 89 years from some 25 US areas. Some clones are missing from TCRdb's copy, which holds only in-frame ones; the method was immunoSEQ multiplex PCR. The repertoire holds around 310,000 clones, with around 90% as singletons. Trimming took 5 bases from V and 5 from J; bases not matched to a gene: 14. The length of the CDR3 is 16 residues. CDR1 is SGHRS and CDR2 is YFSETQ in the germline V gene. The V gene is TRBV5-1, the J gene TRBJ1-1; 8 bases align to TRBD1. Sequenced: PBMCs or T cells enriched from blood (not recorded which). This sequence was found in a man aged 30 to 45 who had recovered from COVID-19. The CDR3 is CASRRGQGSRETEAFF. CDR3 sequence (DNA): TGCGCCAGCAGGCGTGGACAGGGCTCTAGGGAGACTGAAGCTTTCTTT.